Shown below are 6 T cell receptor beta chains from a single sample sequenced in a study of cytomegalovirus exposure and HLA in healthy donors. The study ran its PCR with 60 Vbeta and 13 Jbeta primers. Some clones are missing from TCRdb's copy, which holds only in-frame ones; the method was immunoSEQ multiplex PCR. The table includes a few hundred thousand clones, over 65% detected once. The sample taken for sequencing was PBMCs. The receptors originated from a woman aged 60-70 years in good health and CMV-seropositive.

V gene TRBV29-1 combines with J gene TRBJ1-2; no clear D gene. V was pared by 7 bases and J by 4 bases, with 13 bases between. This CDR3 has 12 residues. Per the germline V gene, CDR1 is SQVTM and CDR2 is ANQGSEA. This CDR3 is CSAYALLYGYTF. DNA for the CDR3: TGCAGCGCCTACGCCCTACTCTATGGCTACACCTTC.

As to this clone: This sample includes further DNA sequences coding for the same CDR3. The chain joins TRBV28 to TRBJ2-1; 12 bases agree with TRBD1. Germline V gives CDR1 MDHEN, CDR2 SYDVKM. Trimming removed 5 bases from V and 8 bases from J; junction bases left unmatched: 7. The CDR3 has 15 residues. The CDR3, as DNA: TGTGCCAGCAGTCTTCCGGGACAGGGGGCGGATGAGCAGTTCTTC. Its protein product is CASSLPGQGADEQFF.

To note about this clone: The sample has other DNA sequences that encode this CDR3 too. The CDR3 loop reads CASSPGRDEKLFF. CDR3 nucleotides: TGTGCCAGCTCACCTGGCAGGGATGAAAAACTGTTTTTT. The chain links TRBV18 to TRBJ1-4; possibly TRBD1 for D (5 bases). The CDR3 length is 13 residues. Between the trimmed V and J ends, which lost 3 bases and 6 bases, there was a span of 8 bases. In germline, CDR1 is KGHSH, CDR2 LQKENI.

The DNA for the CDR3 is TGTGCCAGCAGCTCGCAGGGAACAGGCAACACTGAAGCTTTCTTT. It specifies CASSSQGTGNTEAFF. This chain links TRBV7-9 with TRBJ1-1, with a possible D match to TRBD1 (5 bases). The V end was cut by 4 bases, the J end by 2 bases, with 14 bases between. The germline CDR1 and CDR2 sequences are SEHNR and FQNEAQ (reference sequence). CDR3 length: 15 amino acids.

The chain links TRBV18 to TRBJ1-5; D is perhaps TRBD1 (6 bases). V was shortened by 4 bases and J by 3 bases, with 7 bases between the two germline ends. This CDR3 region has 13 residues. The germline CDR1 and CDR2 sequences are KGHSH and LQKENI. Here the CDR3 reads CASSRTVNQPQHF. For the CDR3, the DNA is TGTGCCAGCTCACGGACAGTCAATCAGCCCCAGCATTTT.

This clone was detected a few times. The chain uses TRBV5-1 and TRBJ1-2; D possibly corresponds to TRBD1 (6 bases). V lost 5 bases and J lost 7, with 15 bases in between. The CDR3 runs to 13 residues. Germline V gene data show CDR1 as SGHRS and CDR2 as YFSETQ. The CDR3 DNA follows: TGCGCCAGCAGAGGTACAGGGACCGGTGGCTACACCTTC. It is translated as CASRGTGTGGYTF.